This entry lists 32 T cell receptor beta chains sequenced from one sample in a study of radiotherapy plus CTLA-4 blockade in lung cancer listed by TCRdb under 2018. Libraries were built with the immunoSEQ multiplex PCR assay. The table was pulled from immuneACCESS by TCRdb, which kept in-frame rearrangements only. Such tables lose some clones; where checked, under half of the loss comes from unresolved V genes, and the rest has no known cause. Within this sample are 30,000 to 40,000 clones, with 70% to 75% of them counted one time only. In total, the top ten clones hold around 4.5% of the sample. This specimen was peripheral blood, taken from a patient treated with radiotherapy plus ipilimumab. The receptor source for this set is a human donor with non-small cell lung cancer whose response to radiotherapy plus ipilimumab could not be evaluated.

This clone was found once. The chain has TRBV30 and TRBJ1-1; no clear D gene. The CDR3 is made up of 12 amino acids. V gave up 5 bases and J gave up 1 base, with 8 bases separating them. Germline lookup yields CDR1 GTSNPN and CDR2 SVGIG (reference sequence). The chain's CDR3 is CAWDFGNTEAFF. The DNA for the CDR3 is TGTGCCTGGGACTTTGGGAACACTGAAGCTTTCTTT.

The gene calls are TRBV19 and TRBJ2-5, with D perhaps TRBD1 (6 bases). CDR1 is LNHDA and CDR2 is SQIVND in the germline V gene (reference sequence). The CDR3 loop spans 13 amino acids. Trimming took off 4 bases at V and 4 bases at J, with 10 bases between the two ends. CDR3 residues: CASSKQGAETQYF. CDR3 sequence (DNA): TGTGCCAGTAGTAAACAGGGAGCAGAGACCCAGTACTTC.

The genes are TRBV14 and TRBJ2-7; 7 bases agree with TRBD2. V shed 3 bases, J shed 4 bases, and the junction held 9 bases outside the gene matches. Per germline, CDR1 SGHDN and CDR2 FVKESK. The CDR3 has 15 residues. The CDR3 sequence: CASSQLGEGKYEQYF. The DNA for the CDR3 is TGTGCCAGCAGCCAGTTGGGGGAGGGGAAGTACGAGCAGTACTTC.

This chain connects TRBV6-1 to TRBJ2-1; no firm D call. This CDR3 is built from 13 residues. The V and J ends lost 7 bases and 0 bases respectively, with 7 bases between them. The germline V gene encodes CDR1 MNHNS and CDR2 SASEGT. This CDR3 reads CASMSSSYNEQFF. The CDR3 nucleotides read TGTGCCAGCATGAGTAGCTCCTACAATGAGCAGTTCTTC.

V gene TRBV2 combines with J gene TRBJ2-7; 8 bases are shared with TRBD2. The V and J ends lost 3 bases and 2 bases, in that order; junction bases with no gene match: 6. This CDR3 comprises 15 residues. Germline loops: CDR1 SNHLY, CDR2 FYNNEI. The CDR3 here is CASSDSTSGPYEQYF. Written as DNA, the CDR3 is TGTGCCAGCAGTGATAGCACTAGCGGTCCCTACGAGCAGTACTTC.

V and J are TRBV6-1 and TRBJ1-2; TRBD1 aligns across 7 bases. Germline V lookup: CDR1 MNHNS, CDR2 SASEGT. The CDR3 totals 11 residues. J was trimmed by 7 bases and V by 7 bases; bases with no gene match: 3. Written as DNA, the CDR3 is TGTGCCAGCATCTACAGGGGTGGCTACACCTTC. Residues: CASIYRGGYTF.

CDR3 nucleotides: TGTGCCAGCAGTTTTAGGGGCGCGGGAAATCAGCCCCAGCATTTT. Its translation: CASSFRGAGNQPQHF. The J gene is TRBJ1-5, the V gene TRBV28; D might be TRBD1 (5 bases). The germline V and J ends were trimmed by 3 bases and 4 bases, with 13 bases remaining between them. The CDR3 extends over 15 amino acids. From germline, CDR1 is MDHEN and CDR2 SYDVKM.

This clone was seen once. The chain carries TRBV5-5 and TRBJ2-7; 12 bases are shared with TRBD1. CDR1 and CDR2 from the germline V gene are SGHKS and YYEKEE (reference sequence). The CDR3 loop spans 16 amino acids. Unmatched junction bases numbered 10, after V lost 4 bases and J lost 5 bases. The CDR3 coding sequence is TGTGCCAGCAGCAAGACGGGACAGGGGGCGTGGGACGAGCAGTACTTC. Translated: CASSKTGQGAWDEQYF.

Points on this clone: At one end the junction does not follow the germline gene, possibly because of a read error. This sample also contains other DNA sequences that code for the same CDR3. J is TRBJ1-1 and V is TRBV7-9, with a tentative D call TRBD1 (6 bases). Germline V gene sequence: CDR1 SEHNR, CDR2 FQNEAQ (reference sequence). CDR3 length: 13 residues. CDR3 sequence: CASSLHRTAEAFF. CDR3 sequence (DNA): TGCGCCAGCAGCTTACATCGGACAGCTGAAGCTTTCTTT.

On this clone: At one end the junction does not follow the germline gene, possibly because of a read error. The chain recombines TRBV30 with TRBJ1-5; tentative D call: TRBD1 (5 bases). The CDR3 totals 13 residues. Germline values: CDR1 GTSNPN, CDR2 SVGIG (reference sequence). CDR3 residues: CAWGVQDGQPQHF. CDR3 nucleotide sequence: TGTGCCTGGGGTGTACAGGATGGTCAGCCCCAGCATTTT.

The chain carries TRBV11-2 and TRBJ2-3; D perhaps matches TRBD1 (5 bases). The ends were cut back, 8 bases at V and 1 base at J, with 7 bases in the middle. Germline V gene data show CDR1 as SGHAT and CDR2 as FQNNGV. This CDR3 is 12 amino acids long. Written as DNA, the CDR3 is TGTGCCAGCGGCAGGGGCACAGATACGCAGTATTTT. Translating it yields CASGRGTDTQYF.

The chain has TRBV19 and TRBJ2-7, with TRBD1 matching over 8 bases. The CDR3 is 14 amino acids. CDR1 LNHDA and CDR2 SQIVND come from the germline V gene (reference sequence). V lost 4 bases to trimming and J lost 3 bases; unmatched junction nucleotides: 5. The CDR3 bases are TGTGCCAGTAGTACTGGACAGGGACTCTACGAGCAGTACTTC. Protein sequence: CASSTGQGLYEQYF.

The chain is built from TRBV9 and TRBJ2-3, with a weak D call TRBD2 (5 bases). This CDR3 spans 14 amino acids. V gave up 4 bases and J gave up 4 bases, with 13 bases separating them. The germline CDR1 and CDR2 sequences are SGDLS and YYNGEE. The CDR3 loop is CASSPHAGPDTQYF. The CDR3 DNA is TGTGCCAGCAGCCCTCATGCGGGTCCAGATACGCAGTATTTT.

Concerning this clone: Other nucleotide sequences in the sample specify the same CDR3. CDR3 region: CAGHREMNTEAFF. CDR3 bases: TGTGCCGGTCACAGGGAGATGAACACTGAAGCTTTCTTT. V gene TRBV6-6 combines with J gene TRBJ1-1; perhaps TRBD1 as D (6 bases). Germline lookup yields CDR1 MNHNY and CDR2 SVGAGI (reference sequence). The V end lost 11 bases, the J end lost 0 bases, and 13 bases lay between the germline ends. The CDR3 is made up of 13 amino acids.

This clone appeared a few times. The V gene is TRBV29-1, the J gene TRBJ2-3; tentative D call: TRBD1 (6 bases). The germline V gene encodes CDR1 SQVTM and CDR2 ANQGSEA. The CDR3 runs 15 residues. Trimming left V 3 bases short and J 6 bases short, with 19 bases between. The CDR3 reads CSVENWQGSRDTQYF. CDR3 nucleotide sequence: TGCAGCGTTGAGAATTGGCAGGGGTCTAGGGATACGCAGTATTTT.

The rearrangement links TRBV27 to TRBJ2-3; D gene ambiguous. The CDR3 sequence is 13 residues long. Trimming removed 6 bases at V and 0 bases at J, with 7 bases between. The germline CDR1 and CDR2 sequences are MNHEY and SMNVEV (reference sequence). CDR3 region: CASRDSSTDTQYF. The DNA of the CDR3 is TGTGCCAGCAGAGACTCTAGCACAGATACGCAGTATTTT.

This chain uses TRBV6-6 with TRBJ2-7, with D perhaps matching TRBD1 (5 bases). Germline V gene data show CDR1 as MNHNY and CDR2 as SVGAGI (reference sequence). V was shortened by 4 bases and J by 7 bases, with 14 bases between the two germline ends. This CDR3 spans 13 amino acids. The CDR3 loop reads CASSSTGPGEQYF. The CDR3 DNA reads TGTGCCAGCAGTTCTACAGGTCCGGGTGAGCAGTACTTC.

This clone is labeled medium-sized (0.01 to 0.1%). This sequence joins TRBV28 and TRBJ1-2; 11 bases map to TRBD1. CDR3 length equals 16 residues. V shed 5 bases and J 5 bases; nucleotides not matched to a gene: 10. Germline V gene sequence: CDR1 MDHEN, CDR2 SYDVKM. CDR3 protein: CASSALRTGGGYGYTF. The CDR3 DNA reads TGTGCCAGCAGTGCCCTACGGACAGGGGGCGGGTATGGCTACACCTTC.

CDR3 protein: CASSQGREGRSYNEQFF. As DNA, the CDR3 is TGCGCCAGCAGCCAAGGGCGGGAGGGCCGGTCCTACAATGAGCAGTTCTTC. The chain employs TRBV4-3 and TRBJ2-1; TRBD2 matches 9 bases. Germline trimming cut 1 base from V and 1 base from J; bases unmatched to any gene: 5. The CDR3 is 17 residues long. The V gene's germline CDR1 is LGHNA and CDR2 YSLEER.

This chain connects TRBV7-3 to TRBJ1-1, with a tentative D call TRBD1 (6 bases). Deletions cut 5 bases from V and 10 bases from J, with 20 bases between. Germline V gene sequence: CDR1 SGHTA, CDR2 FQGTGA. This CDR3 has 14 amino acids. Here the CDR3 DNA reads TGTGCCAGCAGCCCTACACAGGGACGGGTTGGAGCTTTCTTT. This sequence encodes CASSPTQGRVGAFF.

This clone turned up a few times. The V and J genes are TRBV6-1 and TRBJ1-2, with D maybe TRBD1 (5 bases). Germline V gives CDR1 MNHNS, CDR2 SASEGT. The CDR3 is made up of 11 amino acids. V was shortened by 6 bases and J by 7 bases, with 9 bases between the two germline ends. CDR3 sequence (DNA): TGTGCCAGCAGCCGCGGGGGTGGCTACACCTTC. It specifies CASSRGGGYTF.

In this sample, this clone turned up once. The chain uses TRBV19 and TRBJ1-2, with TRBD1 as a possible D gene (5 bases). Germline CDR1 and CDR2: LNHDA and SQIVND (reference sequence). The CDR3 is made up of 14 amino acids. V shed 7 bases and J shed 4 bases, with 16 bases lying between them. The CDR3 sequence is CASNSNRRGYGYTF. The CDR3 coding sequence is TGTGCCAGTAATTCCAACAGGAGGGGCTATGGCTACACCTTC.

This clone has just a few counts. The chain is built from TRBV6-1 and TRBJ1-1; D remains ambiguous. V lost 6 bases, J lost 5 bases, and 7 bases lay in between. The germline CDR1 and CDR2 sequences are MNHNS and SASEGT. There are 11 residues in the CDR3. The CDR3 nucleotides are TGTGCCAGCAGCCAGGTTACTGAAGCTTTCTTT. Residues: CASSQVTEAFF.

The chain has TRBV28 and TRBJ2-2, with 9 bases matching TRBD2. CDR1 and CDR2 from the germline V gene are MDHEN and SYDVKM. Trimming at V came to 0 bases and at J to 3 bases, leaving 2 bases not matched to a gene. CDR3 size: 16 residues. The CDR3 sequence: CASSLWLAGYTGELFF. CDR3 nucleotide sequence: TGTGCCAGCAGTTTATGGCTAGCGGGATACACCGGGGAGCTGTTTTTT.

This CDR3 reads CASKIWTATNTEAFF. The DNA for the CDR3 is TGTGCCAGCAAAATTTGGACAGCAACGAACACTGAAGCTTTCTTT. The V gene is TRBV21-1, the J gene TRBJ1-1; the D segment call TRBD1 is taken from the table without a DNA check. TRBV21-1 is a pseudogene. The CDR3 has 15 residues.

This chain links TRBV7-2 with TRBJ2-1; 9 bases match TRBD2. Germline V gene lookup returns CDR1 SGHTA and CDR2 FQGNSA. The ends lost 4 bases at V and 8 bases at J; junction bases unmatched: 9. The CDR3 is 15 amino acids. DNA of the CDR3: TGTGCCAGCAGCTCTGGACTAGCGTGGGGCGATGAGCAGTTCTTC. This codes for CASSSGLAWGDEQFF. The entire variable domain, with the rest obtained from reference TRBV7-2 and TRBJ2-1, is as follows: GAGVSQSPSNKVTEKGKDVELRCDPISGHTALYWYRQSLGQGLEFLIYFQGNSAPDKSGLPSDRFSAERTGGSVSTLTIQRTQQEDSAVYLCASSSGLAWGDEQFFGPGTRLTVL.

This CDR3 reads CASRADFTDTQYF. In nucleotides, the CDR3 is TGTGCCAGCAGGGCGGACTTCACAGATACGCAGTATTTT. This chain uses TRBV5-6 with TRBJ2-3; a weak D match, TRBD2 (5 bases). CDR1 is SGHDT and CDR2 is YYEEEE in the germline V gene. This CDR3 has 13 amino acids. Trimming left V 5 bases short and J 2 bases short, with 9 bases between.

The chain recombines TRBV9 with TRBJ2-5; TRBD2 agrees at 7 bases. The germline CDR1 and CDR2 sequences are SGDLS and YYNGEE. The V and J ends lost 2 bases and 2 bases, in that order; junction bases with no gene match: 6. The CDR3 totals 15 residues. As DNA, the CDR3 is TGTGCCAGCAGCGTGGGGGGGAGGCCACAAGAGACCCAGTACTTC. Protein product: CASSVGGRPQETQYF.

Only a few counts were recorded for this clone. The V call is TRBV6-1, the J call TRBJ1-3, with TRBD1 matching over 7 bases. Germline CDR1 reads MNHNS; CDR2 reads SASEGT. This CDR3 has 15 residues. V lost 7 bases to trimming and J lost 5 bases; unmatched junction nucleotides: 11. CDR3 sequence: CASILSGTVRNTIYF. Here the CDR3 DNA reads TGTGCCAGCATCCTATCCGGGACAGTACGAAACACCATATATTTT.

This sequence joins TRBV27 and TRBJ2-2; TRBD2 matches 14 bases. J was trimmed by 6 bases and V by 5 bases; bases with no gene match: 11. This CDR3 contains 18 residues. CDR1 and CDR2 (germline): MNHEY, SMNVEV (reference sequence). The CDR3 nucleotides are TGTGCCAGCAGTCCGGCTCAGGGACTAGCGGGAGTACCCGGGGAGCTGTTTTTT. This sequence encodes CASSPAQGLAGVPGELFF.

V and J are TRBV27 and TRBJ1-1; D gene uncertain. Germline lookup yields CDR1 MNHEY and CDR2 SMNVEV (reference sequence). The CDR3 runs to 15 residues. Trimming left V 2 bases short and J 1 base short, with 11 bases between. The CDR3 loop is CASSLDGRKNTEAFF. CDR3 sequence (DNA): TGTGCCAGCAGTTTAGATGGCAGAAAGAACACTGAAGCTTTCTTT.

The CDR3 DNA reads TGCAGCGTTGTCCTAGCGGGAGGGCGCACAGATACGCAGTATTTT. Amino acids: CSVVLAGGRTDTQYF. This sequence joins TRBV29-1 and TRBJ2-3, with TRBD2 matching 12 bases. This CDR3 comprises 15 residues. The germline gives CDR1 SQVTM, CDR2 ANQGSEA. V lost 4 bases to trimming and J lost 1 base; unmatched junction nucleotides: 3.